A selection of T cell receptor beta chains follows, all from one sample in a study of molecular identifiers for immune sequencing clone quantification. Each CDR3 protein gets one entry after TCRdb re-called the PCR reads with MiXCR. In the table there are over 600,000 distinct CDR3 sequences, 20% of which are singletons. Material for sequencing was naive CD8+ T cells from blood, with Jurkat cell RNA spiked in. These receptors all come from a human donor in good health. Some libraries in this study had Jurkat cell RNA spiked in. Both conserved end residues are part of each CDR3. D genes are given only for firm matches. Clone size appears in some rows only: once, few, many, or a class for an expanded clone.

TGTGCCAGCAGCCAAGAATTCCGCACAACTAATGAAAAACTGTTTTTT,CASSQEFRTTNEKLFF,TRBV4-2,TRBJ1-4,few,.
TGTGCCAGCAGTTCGGACAGGGCTCCATCCGCCTACACTGGAGCTTTCTTT,CASSSDRAPSAYTGAFF,TRBV28,TRBJ1-1,.,TRBD1
TGTGCCAGCAGCTTAGGGCTAGCGGGAGGACGCTCCTACAATGAGCAGTTCTTC,CASSLGLAGGRSYNEQFF,TRBV11-2,TRBJ2-1,many,TRBD2
TGCAGTGCTAGTTTCCGAAATGACTATGGCTACACCTTC,CSASFRNDYGYTF,TRBV20-1,TRBJ1-2,many,.
TGTGCCAGCAGTTTATCAACTAGCGGGCCATCCTACGAGCAGTACTTC,CASSLSTSGPSYEQYF,TRBV28,TRBJ2-7,many,TRBD2
TGTGCCAGCAGTCCCCTGACAGGAAGCAATCGGCCCCAGCATTTT,CASSPLTGSNRPQHF,TRBV27,TRBJ1-5,.,.
TGCGCCAGCAGTGAGAGTAGCCATCTCCAAGAGACCCAGTACTTC,CASSESSHLQETQYF,TRBV10-2,TRBJ2-5,many,.
TGTGCCAGCAGCCGCACCGACAGTACCTATGGCTACACCTTC,CASSRTDSTYGYTF,TRBV3-1,TRBJ1-2,.,.
TGCGCCAGCAGCTCAACAGGGAACACTGAAGCTCTCTTT,CASSSTGNTEALF,TRBV5-1,TRBJ1-1,once,.
TGCAGTGCTCTCTCCCCAGGTCATAGCAATCAGCCCCAGCATTTT,CSALSPGHSNQPQHF,TRBV20-1,TRBJ1-5,many,.
TGTGCCAGTAGTATAGGTCCGTCCGAAAAACTGTTTTTT,CASSIGPSEKLFF,TRBV19,TRBJ1-4,many,.
TGCGCCAGCAGCTTGCCGACTAGCGGTCAGACAGATACGCAGTATTTT,CASSLPTSGQTDTQYF,TRBV5-1,TRBJ2-3,many,TRBD2
TGTGCCAGCAGCCTACTCTGGGACAGCTCCACAGATACGCAGTATTTT,CASSLLWDSSTDTQYF,TRBV3-1,TRBJ2-3,many,TRBD1